Shown below are 6 T cell receptor beta chains from a single sample sequenced in a study of a mutant IDH1 vaccine in newly diagnosed glioma (dated by TCRdb to the early 2020s). Libraries were built with the immunoSEQ multiplex PCR assay. TCRdb obtained this table from immuneACCESS and retained in-frame rearrangements with V and J assigned. These tables miss some clones; where compared with another copy, unresolved V genes account for less than half of the shortfall, and the remainder is unexplained. The sample includes tens of thousands of clones, with 92% observed a single time. The ten largest account for roughly 2.3% of the sample. What these receptors recognize is not known. The time point label for this specimen denotes: week 35, safety follow-up. A 20-mer mutant IDH1 peptide at 300 micrograms in Montanide made up each vaccine dose, which was injected subcutaneously together with topical imiquimod.

The sequenced sample was PBMCs, obtained from a glioma patient whose treatment included an IDH1 peptide vaccine. The receptor source for this set is a man between 45 and 60 years old with glioma.

This sequence joins TRBV30 and TRBJ2-7, with D perhaps matching TRBD1 or TRBD2 (5 bases each). The CDR3 loop spans 13 amino acids. The germline gives CDR1 GTSNPN, CDR2 SVGIG (reference sequence). With 6 bases removed from V and 5 bases from J, the gap between germline ends came to 17 bases. The CDR3: CACPGPHRHEQYF. In DNA, the CDR3 is TGTGCCTGCCCGGGACCCCACCGGCACGAGCAGTACTTC.

V usage is TRBV6-5 and J usage is TRBJ2-2, with D hard to call. Germline V gives CDR1 MNHEY, CDR2 SVGAGI. The CDR3 is 13 amino acids. V lost 0 bases, J lost 7 bases, and 6 bases lay in between. The CDR3 region is CASSYSLGGELFF. The CDR3 DNA follows: TGTGCCAGCAGTTACTCGTTAGGCGGGGAGCTGTTTTTT.

The rearrangement uses TRBV10-3 and TRBJ2-5; 9 positions agree with TRBD2. This CDR3 spans 16 amino acids. The J segment lost 4 bases and the V segment lost 5 bases, leaving 11 bases of the junction unmatched. The germline gives CDR1 ENHRY, CDR2 SYGVKD. CDR3 nucleotides: TGTGCCATCAGTTATTTTATAGCGGGAGAGGGAGAGACCCAGTACTTC. Residues: CAISYFIAGEGETQYF.

This clone was recorded only once. V usage is TRBV7-9 and J usage is TRBJ1-1, with 7 nucleotides matching TRBD1. Trimming took 7 bases from V and 1 from J; bases not matched to a gene: 9. The CDR3 consists of 15 residues. The germline CDR1 and CDR2 sequences are SEHNR and FQNEAQ (reference sequence). The CDR3 loop is CASIQTGQANTEAFF. The CDR3 DNA reads TGTGCCAGCATACAAACCGGACAGGCGAACACTGAAGCTTTCTTT.

This chain joins TRBV7-2 and TRBJ2-3; the match to TRBD2 covers 10 bases. CDR3 size: 15 residues. Per the germline V gene, CDR1 is SGHTA and CDR2 is FQGNSA. J lost 8 bases, V lost 3 bases, and 8 bases had no gene match. The CDR3 DNA is TGTGCCAGCAGCTTCAGCGGGGGGGCCAAGGGTACGCAGTATTTT. As protein: CASSFSGGAKGTQYF.

This clone has just one count. J is TRBJ2-7 and V is TRBV30; perhaps TRBD1 as D (5 bases). The CDR3 is 13 residues long. CDR1 is GTSNPN and CDR2 is SVGIG in the germline V gene (reference sequence). V was cut by 2 bases and J by 0 bases, with 8 bases left in between. CDR3 bases: TGTGCCTGGAGTCAGGGATACTCCTACGAGCAGTACTTC. It codes for CAWSQGYSYEQYF.